Each of the 25 T cell receptor beta chains below was sequenced from the same sample in a study of memory B cells and T cells in multiple sclerosis. The data were produced by immunoSEQ multiplex PCR, yet TCRdb's version contains in-frame clones alone and is incomplete. The table shows 46,000 or so clones, with around 80% occurring only once. Separate sequencing covered autoproliferating (CFSE-dim) and non-proliferating (CFSE-high) T cells from stimulus-free culture. Roughly 5.2x10^7 CFSE-labeled PBMCs were cultured around 7 days unstimulated, then replicate wells were pooled. No cognate antigen is known for these TCRs. Sequencing input: PBMCs from blood kept in culture. Receptors were obtained from a human donor with multiple sclerosis.

The chain joins TRBV4-2 to TRBJ2-5; D is unclear. V lost 1 base to trimming and J lost 0 bases, with 9 bases between them. This CDR3 is built from 15 residues. Germline CDR1 reads LGHNA; CDR2 reads YNFKEQ. The CDR3 nucleotides read TGTGCCAGCAGCCAAGTAGGGCTAGACCAAGAGACCCAGTACTTC. This gives the protein CASSQVGLDQETQYF.

The CDR3 bases are TGTGCCAGCAGCCAAGTTCGGAGCAATTCACCCCTCCACTTT. The encoded protein is CASSQVRSNSPLHF. The chain carries TRBV4-2 and TRBJ1-6, with unresolved D. V was trimmed by 1 base and J by 7 bases, leaving 8 bases between them. The CDR3 runs 14 residues. Germline V gene sequence: CDR1 LGHNA, CDR2 YNFKEQ.

DNA of the CDR3: TGTGCCAGCAGCTCCCATACGGACAGGGATGGCTACACCTTC. Its translation is CASSSHTDRDGYTF. This chain connects TRBV13 to TRBJ1-2; 8 bases match TRBD1. Germline CDR1 and CDR2: PRHDT and FYEKMQ (reference sequence). V lost 4 bases and J lost 6; bases outside the gene matches: 7. There are 14 residues in the CDR3.

The rearrangement joins TRBV6-5 to TRBJ1-1, with D possibly matching TRBD1 (6 bases). Germline CDR1 MNHEY, CDR2 SVGAGI. Trimming stripped 2 bases from V and 5 bases from J, with 12 bases between. This CDR3 has 14 amino acids. CDR3 amino acids: CASSYGPGVTEAFF. CDR3 nucleotide sequence: TGTGCCAGCAGTTACGGTCCAGGGGTAACTGAAGCTTTCTTT.

The gene calls are TRBV7-2 and TRBJ2-1, with D possibly being TRBD1 (6 bases). In germline, CDR1 is SGHTA, CDR2 FQGNSA. Trimming removed 3 bases from V and 8 bases from J, with 14 bases in between. The CDR3 totals 14 residues. The CDR3 DNA reads TGTGCCAGCAGCTTGCGGGCAGGGGCCCATGAGCAGTTCTTC. Residues: CASSLRAGAHEQFF. The whole variable domain, remainder taken from reference TRBV7-2 and TRBJ2-1, is GAGVSQSPSNKVTEKGKDVELRCDPISGHTALYWYRQSLGQGLEFLIYFQGNSAPDKSGLPSDRFSAERTGGSVSTLTIQRTQQEDSAVYLCASSLRAGAHEQFFGPGTRLTVL.

The gene calls are TRBV10-3 and TRBJ1-5; 8 bases are a match to TRBD1. The CDR3 is 14 residues long. Unmatched junction bases numbered 6, after V lost 2 bases and J lost 9 bases. Per germline, CDR1 ENHRY and CDR2 SYGVKD. The CDR3 nucleotides are TGTGCCATCAGTGAGACAGGGGGGGATCGGCCCCAGCATTTT. It translates to CAISETGGDRPQHF.

Comment on this clone: The sample contains more than one DNA sequence encoding this CDR3. This chain uses TRBV28 with TRBJ2-5; 7 positions agree with TRBD2. The length of the CDR3 is 14 residues. Germline CDR1 MDHEN, CDR2 SYDVKM. The ends lost 1 base at V and 4 bases at J; junction bases unmatched: 3. CDR3 in amino acids: CASSLLGGGETQYF. CDR3 bases: TGTGCCAGCAGTTTATTGGGGGGGGGAGAGACCCAGTACTTC.

V usage is TRBV2 and J usage is TRBJ1-2, with D possibly matching TRBD1 (6 bases). CDR1 and CDR2 from the germline V gene are SNHLY and FYNNEI. V was pared by 7 bases and J by 8 bases, with 26 bases between. This CDR3 is built from 16 residues. The CDR3 bases are TGTGCCAGCATCCCCGCCCCTTTTTCAGGGGCCGTCGGCTACACCTTC. Residues: CASIPAPFSGAVGYTF.

J is TRBJ1-2 and V is TRBV29-1, with TRBD1 as a possible D gene (6 bases). Germline CDR1 and CDR2: SQVTM and ANQGSEA. The CDR3 is 11 amino acids. V lost 4 bases to trimming and J lost 3 bases, with 6 bases between them. In nucleotides, the CDR3 is TGCAGCGTTGGGACAGACTATGGCTACACCTTC. Amino acid sequence: CSVGTDYGYTF.

The chain employs TRBV12-5 and TRBJ2-1; D may be TRBD1 (6 bases). The CDR3 loop spans 16 amino acids. V was cut by 5 bases and J by 2 bases, with 16 bases left in between. From germline, CDR1 is LGHNT and CDR2 FRNRAP. The DNA of the CDR3 is TGTGCTAGTGGTCATCAGCAACAGGGCACCTACAATGAGCAGTTCTTC. It translates to CASGHQQQGTYNEQFF.

The CDR3 DNA is TGCGCCAGCAGCCAAGATCAGGACAGGGTCTACAATGAGCAGTTCTTC. This translates into CASSQDQDRVYNEQFF. This sequence joins TRBV4-3 and TRBJ2-1, with 8 bases that match TRBD1. Germline assignment: CDR1 LGHNA and CDR2 YSLEER. J lost 3 bases, V lost 0 bases, and 4 bases had no gene match. The CDR3 has 16 amino acids.

This chain connects TRBV7-6 to TRBJ1-2; perhaps TRBD1 as D (6 bases). Germline V gene sequence: CDR1 SGHVS, CDR2 FNYEAQ. Trimming shortened V by 5 bases and J by 4 bases, and 17 bases separated the two germline ends. CDR3 length: 15 residues. CDR3 region: CASSTRLQGLYGYTF. The CDR3 DNA reads TGTGCCAGCAGCACCCGATTACAGGGCCTCTATGGCTACACCTTC.

The V and J genes are TRBV30 and TRBJ1-1; TRBD1 aligns across 9 bases. This CDR3 is built from 14 residues. With 0 bases clipped from V and 3 bases from J, the junction kept 2 bases outside the gene matches. The germline V gene has CDR1 GTSNPN and CDR2 SVGIG (reference sequence). CDR3 DNA sequence: TGTGCCTGGAGTGTGTGGGACAGGGACACTGAAGCTTTCTTT. This encodes CAWSVWDRDTEAFF.

This chain joins TRBV5-1 and TRBJ1-1; D gene ambiguous. The germline V and J ends were trimmed by 5 bases and 8 bases, with 10 bases remaining between them. The CDR3 runs 11 residues. Germline lookup yields CDR1 SGHRS and CDR2 YFSETQ. For the CDR3, the DNA is TGCGCCAGCAGGTTAGGACCCGAAGCTTTCTTT. It codes for CASRLGPEAFF.

This clone turned up a few times. This chain joins TRBV19 and TRBJ1-3; tentatively, D is TRBD1 (5 bases). The germline V and J ends were trimmed by 7 bases and 0 bases, with 10 bases remaining between them. CDR1 is LNHDA, CDR2 SQIVND, per germline (reference sequence). The CDR3 is 14 residues long. The CDR3 nucleotides are TGTGCCAGTAAGAGGGGTTCCTCTGGAAACACCATATATTTT. It translates to CASKRGSSGNTIYF.

The chain joins TRBV11-1 to TRBJ2-7, with no clear D. This CDR3 has 12 residues. The V end lost 5 bases, the J end lost 4 bases, and 9 bases lay between the germline ends. From germline, CDR1 is SGHAT and CDR2 FQDESV (reference sequence). As DNA, the CDR3 is TGTGCCAGCAGCCTGACTCGTTACGAGCAGTACTTC. Translating gives CASSLTRYEQYF.

The CDR3 region has the DNA TGTGCCAGTAGTCGAGGACCGAGAGATACGCAGTATTTT. Translation gives CASSRGPRDTQYF. V gene TRBV19 combines with J gene TRBJ2-3; D is unresolved. CDR3 length: 13 residues. From germline, CDR1 is LNHDA and CDR2 SQIVND (reference sequence). Between the trimmed V and J ends, which lost 5 bases and 5 bases, there was a span of 11 bases.

The chain is built from TRBV7-2 and TRBJ1-5; D might be TRBD1 (5 bases). Germline V gives CDR1 SGHTA, CDR2 FQGNSA. This CDR3 has 15 amino acids. V gave up 0 bases and J gave up 5 bases, with 11 bases separating them. CDR3 sequence reads: CASSLAGGAYQPQHF. Here the CDR3 DNA reads TGTGCCAGCAGCTTAGCGGGAGGGGCGTATCAGCCCCAGCATTTT.

The V gene is TRBV2, the J gene TRBJ2-5; D might be TRBD1 (5 bases). V lost 8 bases and J lost 3, with 16 bases in between. Per germline, CDR1 SNHLY and CDR2 FYNNEI. The CDR3 has 14 amino acids. CDR3 residues: CASSDPTGEETQYF. The CDR3 DNA reads as TGTGCCAGCTCAGATCCAACAGGAGAAGAGACCCAGTACTTC.

V usage is TRBV11-2 and J usage is TRBJ2-2, with TRBD1 identical over 7 bases. The germline gives CDR1 SGHAT, CDR2 FQNNGV. CDR3 length: 14 residues. Germline trimming cut 5 bases from V and 7 bases from J; bases unmatched to any gene: 7. The CDR3 loop reads CASSTDRASGELFF. As DNA, the CDR3 is TGTGCCAGCAGCACCGACAGGGCGAGCGGGGAGCTGTTTTTT.

The genes are TRBV9 and TRBJ1-2; D uncertain. V gave up 4 bases and J gave up 8 bases, with 15 bases separating them. This CDR3 comprises 13 residues. Germline CDR1 is SGDLS and CDR2 is YYNGEE. The CDR3, as DNA: TGTGCCAGCAGCACAGAGAGCCGTTACGGCTACACCTTC. Amino acids: CASSTESRYGYTF.

V and J are TRBV2 and TRBJ2-3, with TRBD1 matching 9 bases. With 6 bases clipped from V and 1 base from J, the junction kept 11 bases outside the gene matches. The CDR3 covers 17 residues. Germline assignment: CDR1 SNHLY and CDR2 FYNNEI. CDR3 bases: TGTGCCAGCAGGCCCTTACGGACAGGGGCCCGCACAGATACGCAGTATTTT. As protein: CASRPLRTGARTDTQYF.

This chain uses TRBV5-4 with TRBJ1-1; no clear D gene. The CDR3 is 15 amino acids. Trimming pared 6 bases from V and 0 bases from J, leaving 15 bases between. CDR1 SGHNT and CDR2 YYREEE come from the germline V gene (reference sequence). The CDR3 loop is CASTLNDRMNTEAFF. In DNA form, the CDR3 reads TGTGCCAGCACCTTAAACGACCGAATGAACACTGAAGCTTTCTTT.

Only one count was recorded for this clone. This chain uses TRBV28 with TRBJ1-2, with TRBD1 matching 7 bases. Per the germline V gene, CDR1 is MDHEN and CDR2 is SYDVKM. The CDR3 is made up of 16 amino acids. V lost 6 bases to trimming and J lost 2 bases; unmatched junction nucleotides: 12. The CDR3 sequence is CASRGDSSVGNYGYTF. The CDR3 bases are TGTGCCAGCAGGGGGGACAGCTCGGTGGGGAACTATGGCTACACCTTC.

In its sample, this clone ranks as medium-sized (0.01 to 0.1%). The chain recombines TRBV19 with TRBJ1-1; weak D call: TRBD1 (5 bases). V was trimmed by 10 bases and J by 5 bases, leaving 14 bases between them. CDR1 and CDR2 from the germline V gene are LNHDA and SQIVND (reference sequence). There are 12 residues in the CDR3. CDR3 in amino acids: CATNLGGTEAFF. The CDR3 DNA sequence: TGTGCCACCAACCTGGGGGGGACTGAAGCTTTCTTT. Complete variable domain (other parts from reference TRBV19 and TRBJ1-1): DGGITQSPKYLFRKEGQNVTLSCEQNLNHDAMYWYRQDPGQGLRLIYYSQIVNDFQKGDIAEGYSVSREKKESFPLTVTSAQKNPTAFYLCATNLGGTEAFFGQGTRLTVV.